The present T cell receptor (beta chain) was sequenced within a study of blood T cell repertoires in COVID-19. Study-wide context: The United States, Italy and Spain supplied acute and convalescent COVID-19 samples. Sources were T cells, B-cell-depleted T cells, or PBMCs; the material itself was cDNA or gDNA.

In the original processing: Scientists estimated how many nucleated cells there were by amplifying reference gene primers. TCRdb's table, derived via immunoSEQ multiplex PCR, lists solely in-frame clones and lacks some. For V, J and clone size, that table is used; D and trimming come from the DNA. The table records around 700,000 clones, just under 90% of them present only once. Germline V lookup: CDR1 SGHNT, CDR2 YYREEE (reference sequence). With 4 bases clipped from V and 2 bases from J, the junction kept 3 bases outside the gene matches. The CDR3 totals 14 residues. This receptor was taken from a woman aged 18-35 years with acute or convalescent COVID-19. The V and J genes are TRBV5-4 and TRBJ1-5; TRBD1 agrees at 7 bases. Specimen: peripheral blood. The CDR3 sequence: CASSLTGGNQPQHF. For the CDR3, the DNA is TGTGCCAGCAGCCTAACAGGGGGCAATCAGCCCCAGCATTTT.